This is a list of T cell receptor beta chains from one sample in a study of precursors of human CD4 cytotoxic T cells. TCRdb redid the calling of the reads with MiXCR, one entry per CDR3 protein. The sample has a few hundred distinct CDR3 sequences; 15% to 19% are singletons. The sequenced material came from memory CD4+ T cells from blood (PBMCs). The receptors shown here come from a human donor in good health. CDR3s include the opening cysteine and the closing phenylalanine or tryptophan. D genes are given only for firm matches. A clone size is listed for some rows: how often the clone was seen (once, few, many), or a class if it is expanded.

size,length,D,J,V,CDR3,DNA
NA,15,NA,TRBJ2-3,TRBV4-1,CASSLLGLSTDTQYF,TGCGCCAGCAGCCTTTTGGGACTGAGCACAGATACGCAGTATTTT
large,14,TRBD1,TRBJ2-5,TRBV3-1,CASSPRQGQETQYF,TGTGCCAGCAGCCCTAGACAGGGTCAAGAGACCCAGTACTTC
NA,11,NA,TRBJ2-1,TRBV20-1,CSATGGNEQFF,TGCAGTGCTACCGGGGGCAATGAGCAGTTCTTC
hyperexpanded,10,TRBD1,TRBJ2-5,TRBV28,CASGQETQYF,TGTGCCAGCGGACAGGAAACCCAGTACTTC
large,13,NA,TRBJ1-2,TRBV7-2,CASSPGGAYGYTF,TGTGCCAGCAGCCCCGGGGGCGCATATGGCTACACCTTC
large,15,TRBD2,TRBJ2-7,TRBV7-9,CASSPGTSGSLEQYF,TGTGCCAGCAGCCCAGGGACTAGCGGGAGCCTTGAGCAGTACTTC
NA,16,NA,TRBJ2-7,TRBV19,CASSPTAGTFSYEQYF,TGTGCCAGTAGTCCGACTGCCGGGACTTTCTCCTACGAGCAGTACTTC
large,16,TRBD2,TRBJ2-3,TRBV3-1,CASSPGGRASTDTQYF,TGTGCCAGCAGCCCCGGCGGGAGGGCGAGCACAGATACGCAGTATTTT
NA,16,NA,TRBJ2-6,TRBV6-5,CASGPGRLSGANVLTF,TGTGCCAGCGGACCGGGACGGCTCTCTGGGGCCAACGTCCTGACTTTC
large,13,NA,TRBJ2-7,TRBV11-3,CASSPGTPGEQYF,TGTGCCAGCAGCCCCGGGACCCCTGGCGAGCAGTACTTC
large,13,NA,TRBJ1-2,TRBV6-5,CASRPQGLDGYTF,TGTGCCAGCAGACCCCAGGGTCTGGATGGCTACACCTTC
large,14,TRBD2,TRBJ2-1,TRBV15,CATSVSGRGDEQFF,TGTGCCACCAGCGTCAGCGGGAGGGGAGATGAGCAGTTCTTC
large,17,NA,TRBJ2-1,TRBV6-2/TRBV6-3,CASSPHNVRNGYNEQFF,TGTGCCAGCAGTCCACATAACGTCAGAAACGGCTACAATGAGCAGTTCTTC
large,14,NA,TRBJ1-1,TRBV21-1,CASSKGPWNTEAFF,TGTGCCAGCAGCAAAGGTCCGTGGAACACTGAAGCTTTCTTT
NA,15,NA,TRBJ2-3,TRBV12-3/TRBV12-4,CASRPQGSGTDTQYF,TGTGCCAGCAGACCCCAGGGAAGTGGCACAGATACGCAGTATTTT
large,15,NA,TRBJ2-4,TRBV18,CASSMGGSAGNIQYF,TGTGCCAGCTCAATGGGCGGCTCTGCCGGGAACATTCAGTACTTC
large,12,TRBD2,TRBJ2-7,TRBV3-1,CASSLAGYEQYF,TGTGCCAGCAGTCTAGCGGGATACGAGCAGTACTTC
large,15,NA,TRBJ2-5,TRBV3-1,CASSQGAKTEETQYF,TGTGCCAGCAGCCAGGGGGCGAAGACAGAAGAGACCCAGTACTTC
large,14,NA,TRBJ1-1,TRBV28,CASSLGGGATEAFF,TGTGCCAGCAGTTTGGGAGGTGGAGCCACTGAAGCTTTCTTT
large,15,TRBD1,TRBJ2-5,TRBV20-1,CSVPGTGRGQETQYF,TGCAGTGTTCCAGGGACAGGGAGAGGACAAGAGACCCAGTACTTC
NA,13,NA,TRBJ2-1,TRBV7-9,CASSLGTYNEQFF,TGTGCCAGCAGCCTAGGGACCTACAATGAGCAGTTCTTC
NA,14,NA,TRBJ1-1,TRBV7-9,CASSLAGLVLGAFF,TGTGCCAGCAGCTTGGCCGGTCTCGTTCTAGGCGCTTTCTTT
NA,14,NA,TRBJ2-3,TRBV2,CASSYLRFADTQYF,TGTGCCAGCAGCTACCTTAGGTTCGCAGATACGCAGTATTTT
large,15,NA,TRBJ2-7,TRBV28,CASSATTGGDYEQYF,TGTGCCAGCAGCGCCACGACAGGAGGGGACTACGAGCAGTACTTC
NA,16,TRBD1,TRBJ1-2,TRBV6-5,CASSQEFRTGSNGNTF,TGTGCCAGCAGCCAGGAATTCCGGACAGGTTCTAATGGCAACACCTTC
once,13,NA,TRBJ2-5,TRBV4-1,CASSQTRKETQCF,TGCGCCAGCAGCCAAACTAGGAAAGAGACCCAGTGCTTC
large,15,TRBD1,TRBJ2-5,TRBV23-1,CASSRDRARGETQYF,TGCGCCAGCAGCCGGGACAGGGCCCGGGGGGAGACCCAGTACTTC
large,13,NA,TRBJ2-7,TRBV3-1,CASSANHRYEQYF,TGTGCCAGCAGCGCCAATCACCGCTACGAGCAGTACTTC
NA,11,NA,TRBJ2-7,TRBV6-2/TRBV6-3,CASSYWYEQYF,TGTGCCAGCAGTTATTGGTACGAGCAGTACTTC
large,16,TRBD1,TRBJ2-1,TRBV5-1,CASSNPGQGARNEQFF,TGCGCCAGCAGCAACCCGGGACAGGGGGCTAGGAATGAGCAGTTCTTC
large,14,NA,TRBJ1-6,TRBV5-1,CASSLGRDNSPLHF,TGCGCCAGCAGCTTGGGCCGGGATAATTCACCCCTCCACTTT
few,11,NA,TRBJ2-1,TRBV20-1,CNLRSGTEQFF,TGCAACCTAAGGTCGGGAACCGAGCAGTTCTTC
large,16,TRBD1,TRBJ2-7,TRBV30,CAWSDNLLDRAHEQYF,TGTGCCTGGAGTGACAACCTACTTGACAGGGCCCACGAGCAGTACTTC
large,12,NA,TRBJ1-2,TRBV10-3,CAISGGGYGYTF,TGTGCCATCAGTGGTGGCGGATATGGCTACACCTTC
NA,13,NA,TRBJ2-5,TRBV20-1,CSAVRLGQETQYF,TGCAGTGCTGTTCGACTCGGGCAAGAGACCCAGTACTTC
NA,17,NA,TRBJ2-7,TRBV11-2,CTSSLFRHATSPYEQYF,TGTACCAGCAGCTTATTTCGACACGCGACCTCCCCCTACGAGCAGTACTTC
few,15,TRBD1,TRBJ2-2,TRBV12-3/TRBV12-4,CASSDRGAATGELFF,TGTGCCAGCAGTGACAGGGGGGCAGCCACCGGGGAGCTGTTTTTT
few,17,TRBD2,TRBJ2-1,TRBV7-2,CASSITSGEPTYNEQFF,TGTGCCAGCAGCATTACTAGCGGAGAGCCTACTTACAATGAGCAGTTCTTC
large,13,NA,TRBJ2-3,TRBV18,CASSQRGTDTQYF,TGTGCCAGCTCACAGAGGGGCACAGATACGCAGTATTTT
large,12,TRBD2,TRBJ2-3,TRBV24-1,CAAGTSANTQYF,TGTGCCGCCGGGACTAGCGCTAATACGCAGTATTTT
NA,15,NA,TRBJ2-7,TRBV19,CASSIGSEIAYEQYF,TGTGCCAGTAGTATAGGGTCAGAGATCGCCTACGAGCAGTACTTC
NA,16,TRBD2,TRBJ2-1,TRBV7-2,CASSPAGTSGNNEQFF,TGTGCCAGCAGCCCCGCAGGGACTAGCGGGAACAATGAGCAGTTCTTC
NA,16,NA,TRBJ2-1,TRBV7-6,CASSDLKRASYNEQFF,TGTGCCAGCAGCGACCTCAAGCGCGCATCCTACAATGAGCAGTTCTTC
NA,15,NA,TRBJ2-3,TRBV28,CASSFAGQLTDTQYF,TGTGCCAGCAGTTTCGCTGGACAGCTCACAGATACGCAGTATTTT
NA,14,NA,TRBJ1-1,TRBV7-9,CASSSQRAGPEAFF,TGTGCCAGCAGTTCTCAGAGGGCCGGGCCGGAAGCTTTCTTT
NA,14,NA,TRBJ2-7,TRBV5-1,CASRIGTEPYEQYF,TGCGCCAGCAGAATCGGGACCGAGCCCTACGAGCAGTACTTC
NA,16,NA,TRBJ2-3,TRBV4-1,CASSQDRASDQDTQYF,TGCGCCAGCAGCCAAGATCGAGCTAGCGACCAGGATACGCAGTATTTT
few,15,TRBD2,TRBJ2-3,TRBV28,CASKTSGSEADTQYF,TGTGCCAGCAAAACGAGCGGGAGCGAGGCAGATACGCAGTATTTT
large,15,NA,TRBJ1-2,TRBV5-1,CASSPRGGPPYGYTF,TGCGCCAGCAGCCCGAGGGGGGGGCCTCCCTATGGCTACACCTTC
large,14,NA,TRBJ2-7,TRBV28,CASGGGQGYHEQYF,TGTGCCAGCGGGGGGGGTCAGGGGTACCACGAGCAGTACTTC
large,16,TRBD1,TRBJ1-3,TRBV5-1,CASSLGQDFSGNTIYF,TGCGCCAGCAGCCTCGGACAGGATTTCTCTGGAAACACCATATATTTT
hyperexpanded,12,NA,TRBJ2-5,TRBV29-1,CSVRAVEETQYF,TGCAGCGTTCGAGCGGTAGAGGAGACCCAGTACTTC
large,15,NA,TRBJ1-1,TRBV5-1,CASSLGGAMNTEAFF,TGCGCCAGCAGCTTGGGTGGCGCGATGAACACTGAAGCTTTCTTT
few,16,TRBD1,TRBJ1-2,TRBV6-5,CASSQEFRTGSNGYTF,TGTGCCAGCAGCCAGGAATTCCGGACAGGTTCTAATGGCTACACCTTC
few,18,TRBD2,TRBJ2-5,TRBV4-1,CASSQSRLAGGKLETQYF,TGCGCCAGCAGCCAATCACGCCTAGCGGGAGGAAAGTTAGAGACCCAGTACTTC